These T cell receptor beta chains were read from a single sample in a study of cytomegalovirus exposure and HLA in healthy donors. TCRdb's copy holds only in-frame clones and misses some; the assay was immunoSEQ multiplex PCR. The sample carries tens of thousands of clones, 70% to 90% recorded once. Material for sequencing was PBMCs. These receptors were collected from a man younger than 45 in good health and CMV-seronegative. The CDR3 runs from the conserved cysteine through the conserved F or W. Fields, in order: CDR3 protein, CDR3 DNA, V gene, J gene, D gene. The D gene is left open where the match is weak.

CDR3: CASSGGQGETSYNEQFF
DNA: TGTGCCAGCAGCGGGGGACAGGGGGAAACCTCCTACAATGAGCAGTTCTTC
V: TRBV9
J: TRBJ2-1
D: TRBD1

CDR3: CASSIPGLYEQYF
DNA: TGTGCCAGCAGCATACCGGGACTGTACGAGCAGTACTTC
V: TRBV7-9
J: TRBJ2-7
D: NA

CDR3: CANSRDREGEQYF
DNA: TGTGCCAATAGCCGGGACAGGGAGGGCGAGCAGTACTTC
V: TRBV2
J: TRBJ2-7
D: TRBD1

CDR3: CASSLGPTYEQYF
DNA: TGTGCCAGCAGCTTAGGTCCAACCTACGAGCAGTACTTC
V: TRBV11-3
J: TRBJ2-7
D: NA

CDR3: CASSPSRGGNEKLFF
DNA: TGCGCCAGCAGTCCCTCTAGGGGAGGTAATGAAAAACTGTTTTTT
V: TRBV5-1
J: TRBJ1-4
D: NA

CDR3: CASSYTEAGANSPLHF
DNA: TGTGCCAGCAGTTACACGGAAGCAGGGGCTAATTCACCCCTCCACTTT
V: TRBV6-5
J: TRBJ1-6
D: NA

CDR3: CASSGQGPYEQYF
DNA: TGTGCCAGCAGTGGGCAGGGGCCCTACGAGCAGTACTTC
V: TRBV2
J: TRBJ2-7
D: NA

CDR3: CAWSVQGETQYF
DNA: TGTGCCTGGAGTGTACAGGGAGAGACCCAGTACTTC
V: TRBV30
J: TRBJ2-5
D: NA

CDR3: CASSLQGQGAVTEAFF
DNA: TGTGCCAGCAGTCTCCAGGGACAGGGGGCGGTAACTGAAGCTTTCTTT
V: TRBV27
J: TRBJ1-1
D: TRBD1

CDR3: CASSSPTGTGYGYTF
DNA: TGTGCCAGCAGCTCCCCGACCGGGACAGGATATGGCTACACCTTC
V: TRBV7-9
J: TRBJ1-2
D: TRBD1

CDR3: CASRRTGTSGRTSYNEQFF
DNA: TGTGCCAGCAGACGGACCGGGACTAGCGGGAGGACTTCCTACAATGAGCAGTTCTTC
V: TRBV11-3
J: TRBJ2-1
D: TRBD2